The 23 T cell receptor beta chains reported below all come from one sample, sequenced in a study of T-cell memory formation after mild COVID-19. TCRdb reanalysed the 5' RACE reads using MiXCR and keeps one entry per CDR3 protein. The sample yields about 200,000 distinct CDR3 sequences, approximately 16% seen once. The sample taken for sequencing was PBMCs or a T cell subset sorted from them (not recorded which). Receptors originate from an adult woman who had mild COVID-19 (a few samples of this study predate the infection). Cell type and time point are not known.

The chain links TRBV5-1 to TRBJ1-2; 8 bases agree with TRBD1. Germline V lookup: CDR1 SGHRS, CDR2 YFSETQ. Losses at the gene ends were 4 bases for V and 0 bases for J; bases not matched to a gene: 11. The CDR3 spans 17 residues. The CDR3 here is CASSLWATGASNYGYTF. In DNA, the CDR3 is TGCGCCAGCAGCCTCTGGGCGACAGGGGCCTCTAACTATGGCTACACCTTC.

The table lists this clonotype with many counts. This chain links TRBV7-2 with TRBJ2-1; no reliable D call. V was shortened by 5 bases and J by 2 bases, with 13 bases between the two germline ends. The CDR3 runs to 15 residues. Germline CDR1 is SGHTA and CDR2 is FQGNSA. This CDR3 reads CASSPRWATYNEQFF. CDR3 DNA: TGTGCCAGCAGCCCCAGGTGGGCTACCTACAATGAGCAGTTCTTC.

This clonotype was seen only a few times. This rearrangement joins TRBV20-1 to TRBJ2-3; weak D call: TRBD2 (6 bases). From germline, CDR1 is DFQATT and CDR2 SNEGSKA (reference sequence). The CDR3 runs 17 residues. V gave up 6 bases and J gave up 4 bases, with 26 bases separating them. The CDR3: CSALIFLTSRIADTQYF. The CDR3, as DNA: TGCAGTGCCCTCATCTTCTTGACTAGTAGGATTGCAGATACGCAGTATTTT.

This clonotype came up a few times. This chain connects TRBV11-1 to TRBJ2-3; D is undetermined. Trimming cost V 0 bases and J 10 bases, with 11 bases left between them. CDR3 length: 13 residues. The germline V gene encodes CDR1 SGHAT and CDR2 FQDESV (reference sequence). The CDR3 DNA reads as TGTGCCAGCAGCTTAGCGCGGCCCCCCCCGCAGTATTTT. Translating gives CASSLARPPPQYF.

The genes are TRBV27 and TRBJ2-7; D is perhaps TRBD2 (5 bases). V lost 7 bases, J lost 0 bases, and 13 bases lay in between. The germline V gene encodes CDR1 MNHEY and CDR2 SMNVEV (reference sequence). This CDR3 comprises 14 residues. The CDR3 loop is CASNPLGDSYEQYF. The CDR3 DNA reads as TGTGCCAGCAACCCCCTCGGGGACTCCTACGAGCAGTACTTC.

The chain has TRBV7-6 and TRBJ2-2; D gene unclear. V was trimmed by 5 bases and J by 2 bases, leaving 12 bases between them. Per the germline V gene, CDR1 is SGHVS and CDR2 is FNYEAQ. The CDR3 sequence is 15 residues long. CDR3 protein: CASSLEQRNTGELFF. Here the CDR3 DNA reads TGTGCCAGCAGCCTAGAACAGAGAAACACCGGGGAGCTGTTTTTT.

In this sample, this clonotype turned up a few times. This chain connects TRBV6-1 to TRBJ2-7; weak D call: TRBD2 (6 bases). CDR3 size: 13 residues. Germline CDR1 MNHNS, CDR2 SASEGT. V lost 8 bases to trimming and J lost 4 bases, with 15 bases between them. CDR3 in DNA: TGTGCCAGCCTCCAAGGGCGGGGTTACGAGCAGTACTTC. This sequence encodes CASLQGRGYEQYF.

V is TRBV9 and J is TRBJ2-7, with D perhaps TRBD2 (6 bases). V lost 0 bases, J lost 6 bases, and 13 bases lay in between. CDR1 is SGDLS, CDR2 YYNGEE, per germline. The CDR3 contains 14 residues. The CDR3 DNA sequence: TGTGCCAGCAGCGTAGGAGGGGAGGCGGGCGAGCAGTACTTC. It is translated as CASSVGGEAGEQYF. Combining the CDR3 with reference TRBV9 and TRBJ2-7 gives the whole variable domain DSGVTQTPKHLITATGQRVTLRCSPRSGDLSVYWYQQSLDQGLQFLIQYYNGEERAKGNILERFSAQQFPDLHSELNLSSLELGDSALYFCASSVGGEAGEQYFGPGTRLTVT.

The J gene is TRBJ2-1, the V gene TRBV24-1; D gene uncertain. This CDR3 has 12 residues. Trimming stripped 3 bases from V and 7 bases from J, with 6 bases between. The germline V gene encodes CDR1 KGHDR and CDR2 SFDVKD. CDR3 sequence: CATSDGRNEQFF. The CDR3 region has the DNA TGTGCCACCAGTGATGGTCGAAATGAGCAGTTCTTC.

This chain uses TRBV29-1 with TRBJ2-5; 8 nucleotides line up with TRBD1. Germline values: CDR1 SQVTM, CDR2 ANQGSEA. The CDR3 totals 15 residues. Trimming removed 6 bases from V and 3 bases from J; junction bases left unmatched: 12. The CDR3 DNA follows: TGCAGCGTACGATACCAGGGGGCGCAGAAAGAGACCCAGTACTTC. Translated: CSVRYQGAQKETQYF.

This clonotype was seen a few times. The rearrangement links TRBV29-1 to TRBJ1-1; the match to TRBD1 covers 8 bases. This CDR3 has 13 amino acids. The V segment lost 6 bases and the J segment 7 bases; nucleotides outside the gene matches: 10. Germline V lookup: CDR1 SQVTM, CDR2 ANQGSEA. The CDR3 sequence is CSVRQGPQGEAFF. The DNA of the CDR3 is TGCAGCGTCCGACAGGGGCCGCAAGGTGAAGCTTTCTTT.

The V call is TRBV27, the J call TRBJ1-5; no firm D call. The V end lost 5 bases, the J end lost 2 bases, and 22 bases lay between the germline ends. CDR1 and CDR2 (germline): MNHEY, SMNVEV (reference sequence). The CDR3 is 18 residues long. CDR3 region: CASSPRGVARWGNQPQHF. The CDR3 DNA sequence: TGTGCCAGCAGTCCGCGGGGAGTCGCTCGGTGGGGCAATCAGCCCCAGCATTTT.

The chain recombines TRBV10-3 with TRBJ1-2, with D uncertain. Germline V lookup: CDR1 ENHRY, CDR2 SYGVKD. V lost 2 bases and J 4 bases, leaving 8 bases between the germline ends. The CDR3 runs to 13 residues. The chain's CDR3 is CAISEQNSYGYTF. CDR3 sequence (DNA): TGTGCCATCAGTGAGCAGAACTCCTATGGCTACACCTTC.

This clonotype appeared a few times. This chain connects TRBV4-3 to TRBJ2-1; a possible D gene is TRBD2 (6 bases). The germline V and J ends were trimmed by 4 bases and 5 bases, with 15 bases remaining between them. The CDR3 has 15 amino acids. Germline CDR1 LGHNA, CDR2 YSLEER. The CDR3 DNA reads TGCGCCAGCAGCCTAGAAGCGGGCGGAGACAATGAGCAGTTCTTC. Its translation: CASSLEAGGDNEQFF.

CDR3 loop: CASSLHRGSIGYTF. The CDR3 DNA reads TGTGCCAGCAGCCTCCACAGGGGATCCATTGGCTACACCTTC. The rearrangement links TRBV12-3 or TRBV12-4 to TRBJ1-2; 7 bases align to TRBD1. The CDR3 is 14 amino acids. V shed 6 bases and J 7 bases; nucleotides not matched to a gene: 11.

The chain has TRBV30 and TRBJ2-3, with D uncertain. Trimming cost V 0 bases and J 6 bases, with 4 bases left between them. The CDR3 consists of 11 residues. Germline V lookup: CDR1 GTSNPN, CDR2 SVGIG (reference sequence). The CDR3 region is CAWSVRDTQYF. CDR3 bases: TGTGCCTGGAGTGTACGGGATACGCAGTATTTT.

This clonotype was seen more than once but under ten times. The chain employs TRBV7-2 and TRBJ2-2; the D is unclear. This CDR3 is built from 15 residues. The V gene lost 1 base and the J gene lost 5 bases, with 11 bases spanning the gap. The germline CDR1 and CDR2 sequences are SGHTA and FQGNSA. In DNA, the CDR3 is TGTGCCAGCAGCTTAGGGGCAGGATGGACCGGGGAGCTGTTTTTT. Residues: CASSLGAGWTGELFF.

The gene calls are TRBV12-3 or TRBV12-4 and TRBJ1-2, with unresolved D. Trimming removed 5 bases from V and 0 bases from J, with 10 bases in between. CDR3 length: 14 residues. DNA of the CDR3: TGTGCCAGCAGTCCGATAACAGCTAACTATGGCTACACCTTC. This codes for CASSPITANYGYTF.

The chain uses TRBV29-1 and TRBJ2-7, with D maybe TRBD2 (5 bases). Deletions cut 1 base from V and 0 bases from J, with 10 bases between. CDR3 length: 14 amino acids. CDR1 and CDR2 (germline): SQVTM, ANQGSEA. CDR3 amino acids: CSVEVLGLSYEQYF. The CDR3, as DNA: TGCAGCGTTGAAGTACTAGGCCTCTCCTACGAGCAGTACTTC.

The CDR3 spells CASSLDRNNPEQYF. Written as DNA, the CDR3 is TGTGCCAGCAGCCTCGACAGGAACAACCCCGAGCAGTACTTC. This chain links TRBV7-3 with TRBJ2-7, with D possibly being TRBD1 (6 bases). CDR3 size: 14 residues. Germline loops: CDR1 SGHTA, CDR2 FQGTGA. The ends were cut back, 5 bases at V and 6 bases at J, with 17 bases in the middle.

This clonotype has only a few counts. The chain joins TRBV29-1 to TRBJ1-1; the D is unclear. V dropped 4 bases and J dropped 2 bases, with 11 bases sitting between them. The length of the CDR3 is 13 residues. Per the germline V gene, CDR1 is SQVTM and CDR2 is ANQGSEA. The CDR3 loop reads CSVVRRLNTEAFF. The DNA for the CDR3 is TGCAGCGTTGTTCGACGGCTAAACACTGAAGCTTTCTTT.

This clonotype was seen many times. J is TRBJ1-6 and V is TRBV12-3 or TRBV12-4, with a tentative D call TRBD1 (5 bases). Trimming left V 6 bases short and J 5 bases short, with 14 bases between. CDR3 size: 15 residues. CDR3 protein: CASSSGGNNNSPLHF. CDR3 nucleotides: TGTGCCAGCAGCTCCGGGGGGAACAATAATTCACCCCTCCACTTT.

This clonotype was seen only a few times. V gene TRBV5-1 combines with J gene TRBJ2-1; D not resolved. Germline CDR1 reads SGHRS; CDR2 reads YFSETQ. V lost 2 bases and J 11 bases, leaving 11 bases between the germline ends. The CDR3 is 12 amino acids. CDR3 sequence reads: CASSFSSRKQFF. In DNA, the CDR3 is TGCGCCAGCAGCTTCTCCTCTCGTAAGCAGTTCTTC. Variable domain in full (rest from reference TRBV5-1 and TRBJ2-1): KAGVTQTPRYLIKTRGQQVTLSCSPISGHRSVSWYQQTPGQGLQFLFEYFSETQRNKGNFPGRFSGRQFSNSRSEMNVSTLELGDSALYLCASSFSSRKQFFGPGTRLTVL.